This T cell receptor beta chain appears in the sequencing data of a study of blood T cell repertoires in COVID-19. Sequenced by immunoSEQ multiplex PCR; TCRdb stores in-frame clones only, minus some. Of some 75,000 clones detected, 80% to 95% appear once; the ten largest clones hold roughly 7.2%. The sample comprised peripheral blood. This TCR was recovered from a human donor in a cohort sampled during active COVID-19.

The CDR3 DNA is TGTGCCACCAGTGATTCCCGGGGGACTTCGTTGGGCGGGGAGCTGTTTTTT. This translates into CATSDSRGTSLGGELFF. The V call is TRBV24-1, the J call TRBJ2-2; weak D call: TRBD2 (6 bases). V was trimmed by 2 bases and J by 7 bases, leaving 19 bases between them. CDR1 is KGHDR and CDR2 is SFDVKD in the germline V gene. CDR3 length equals 17 residues.